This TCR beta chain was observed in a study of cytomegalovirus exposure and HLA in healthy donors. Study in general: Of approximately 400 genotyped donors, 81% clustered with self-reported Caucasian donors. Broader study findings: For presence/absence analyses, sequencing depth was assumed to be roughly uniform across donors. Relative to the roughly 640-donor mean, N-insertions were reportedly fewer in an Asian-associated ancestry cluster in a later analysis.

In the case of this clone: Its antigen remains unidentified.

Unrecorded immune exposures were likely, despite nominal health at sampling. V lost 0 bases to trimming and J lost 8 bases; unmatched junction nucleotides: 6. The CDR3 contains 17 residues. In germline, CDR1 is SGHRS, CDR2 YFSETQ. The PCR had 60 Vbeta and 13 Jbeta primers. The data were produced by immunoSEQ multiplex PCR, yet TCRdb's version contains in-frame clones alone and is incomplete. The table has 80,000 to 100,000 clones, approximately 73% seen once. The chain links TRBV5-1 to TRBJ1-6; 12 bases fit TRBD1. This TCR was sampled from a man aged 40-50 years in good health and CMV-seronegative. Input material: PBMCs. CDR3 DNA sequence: TGCGCCAGCAGCTTGGGACCGGGACAGGGGGCTTATTCACCCCTCCACTTT. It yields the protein CASSLGPGQGAYSPLHF.